The text below deals with one T cell receptor beta chain. Its antigen is not identified. The PCR was carried out with 60 Vbeta primers and 13 Jbeta primers. The table came from immunoSEQ multiplex PCR; TCRdb's copy has only in-frame clones and leaves some out. Here the sample spans about 150,000 clones, nearly 80% being singletons. This CDR3 is 15 amino acids long. Trimming cost V 3 bases and J 5 bases, with 14 bases left between them. CDR1 and CDR2 (germline): MNHEY, SMNVEV (reference sequence). The source of the sample is a study of cytomegalovirus exposure and HLA in healthy donors. The study's findings and limits: Sequencing likely caused a cluster of highly shared sequence variants. For most TCR sequences rarity was the rule, although some public TCRs occurred in many donors. Available immune exposure information covered CMV serostatus only. Most CMV-associated TCR beta chains were later found to appear HLA-restricted.

The source material was PBMCs. This clonotype was sampled from a woman in her forties in good health and CMV-seronegative. J is TRBJ1-5 and V is TRBV27; D is possibly TRBD1 (5 bases). The CDR3 DNA reads TGTGCCAGCAGTTTTAGGGGAGGGTATGATCAGCCCCAGCATTTT. Amino acid sequence: CASSFRGGYDQPQHF.